This TCR beta chain was retrieved from a study of blood T cell repertoires in COVID-19. Between the trimmed V and J ends, which lost 4 bases and 9 bases, there was a span of 19 bases. Germline loops: CDR1 SQVTM, CDR2 ANQGSEA. There are 13 residues in the CDR3. Only in-frame clones appear in the TCRdb table, and some are missing; sequencing was by immunoSEQ multiplex PCR. The profile shows under 400,000 clones, roughly 88% of them singletons. This chain uses TRBV29-1 with TRBJ2-7; tentatively, D is TRBD1 (5 bases). The specimen sequenced was peripheral blood. The receptor was isolated from a woman younger than 45 with COVID-19, enrolled during active disease. CDR3 loop: CSVATGRTTGQYF. The CDR3 coding sequence is TGCAGCGTTGCAACAGGAAGAACTACTGGGCAGTACTTC.